The present entry profiles one T cell receptor (beta chain) with its context. The germline gives CDR1 GTSNPN, CDR2 SVGIG (reference sequence). V was cut by 0 bases and J by 10 bases, with 7 bases left in between. The CDR3 length is 11 residues. This sample was included in a study of blood T cell repertoires in COVID-19. The wider study: Researchers got acute and convalescent COVID-19 samples from the United States, Italy and Spain. Sources were T cells, B-cell-depleted T cells, or PBMCs; the material itself was cDNA or gDNA.

In the original analysis: Quantification of nucleated cells was approximated via reference gene primer amplification. The table came from immunoSEQ multiplex PCR; TCRdb's copy has only in-frame clones and leaves some out. The V and J calls and clone size were taken over from that table, and D and trimming were inferred from the DNA. The sample shows about 120,000 clones, roughly nine tenths of them seen only once. Sequencing input: peripheral blood. This chain joins TRBV30 and TRBJ2-1; maybe TRBD2 (5 bases). The receptor was isolated from a man between 65 and 85 years old with active or convalescent COVID-19. The CDR3 DNA reads as TGTGCCTGGAGTGTACCGGGGGAGCAGTTCTTC. It translates to CAWSVPGEQFF.